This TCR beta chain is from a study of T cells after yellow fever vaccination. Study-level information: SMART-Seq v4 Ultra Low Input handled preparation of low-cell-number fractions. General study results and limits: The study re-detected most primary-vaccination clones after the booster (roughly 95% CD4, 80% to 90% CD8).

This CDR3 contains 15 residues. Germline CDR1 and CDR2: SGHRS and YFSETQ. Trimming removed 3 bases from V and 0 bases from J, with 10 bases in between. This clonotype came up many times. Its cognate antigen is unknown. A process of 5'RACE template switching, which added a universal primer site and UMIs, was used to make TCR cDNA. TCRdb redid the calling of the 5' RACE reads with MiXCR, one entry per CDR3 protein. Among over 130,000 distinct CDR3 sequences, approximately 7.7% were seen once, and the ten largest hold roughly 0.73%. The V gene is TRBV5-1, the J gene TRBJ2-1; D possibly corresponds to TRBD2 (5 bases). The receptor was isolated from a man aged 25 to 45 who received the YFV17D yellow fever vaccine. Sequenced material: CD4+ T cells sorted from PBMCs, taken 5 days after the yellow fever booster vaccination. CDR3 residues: CASSSQRSSYNEQFF. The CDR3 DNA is TGCGCCAGCAGCTCTCAGCGGAGCTCCTACAATGAGCAGTTCTTC.